The clone carrying this TCR beta chain showed up many times. The record originates from a study of T cell repertoires in cytomegalovirus infection. Looking at the study overall: Signatures in public TCR beta sequences pointed to both CMV infection and matching HLA type.

TCRdb independently ran MiXCR on the reads; one entry per CDR3 protein. The sample shows around 440,000 distinct CDR3 sequences, over 9% of them seen only once. V gave up 5 bases and J gave up 7 bases; unmatched junction bases: 7. This CDR3 contains 15 residues. The chain has TRBV12-3 or TRBV12-4 and TRBJ2-2, with TRBD1 matching 10 bases. Sequencing was performed on PBMCs. The source is a human donor in good health (CMV status not recorded). Some clones in this sample may be carry-over from other donors' samples. The CDR3 region has the DNA TGTGCCAGCAGTATAAGGACAGGGGGGAACGGGGAGCTGTTTTTT. This encodes CASSIRTGGNGELFF.